The next 15 T cell receptor beta chains were all read from a single sample in a study of blood T cell repertoires in COVID-19. Clones were sequenced by immunoSEQ multiplex PCR, and TCRdb holds only the in-frame ones, with some missing. The sample consists of hundreds of thousands of clones, 85% to 90% of them appearing once. Sequenced input: PBMCs or T cells enriched from blood (not recorded which). These receptor sequences come from a young man who had been exposed to COVID-19.

The CDR3 DNA follows: TGTGCCAGCAGCTTAGATAGGTCAGCAGGGCCTGGCTACACCTTC. Residues: CASSLDRSAGPGYTF. This chain links TRBV11-2 with TRBJ1-2; a weak D match, TRBD1 (5 bases). The length of the CDR3 is 15 residues. The V gene's germline CDR1 is SGHAT and CDR2 FQNNGV. V was cut by 0 bases and J by 7 bases, with 15 bases left in between. Full variable domain (remainder filled in from reference TRBV11-2 and TRBJ1-2): EAGVAQSPRYKIIEKRQSVAFWCNPISGHATLYWYQQILGQGPKLLIQFQNNGVVDDSQLPKDRFSAERLKGVDSTLKIQPAKLEDSAVYLCASSLDRSAGPGYTFGSGTRLTVV.

The chain recombines TRBV5-6 with TRBJ1-4; 11 bases line up with TRBD1. With 2 bases clipped from V and 7 bases from J, the junction kept 7 bases outside the gene matches. Germline V gene sequence: CDR1 SGHDT, CDR2 YYEEEE. This CDR3 contains 16 residues. CDR3: CASSFGQGAGFEKLFF. In nucleotides, the CDR3 is TGTGCCAGCAGCTTCGGACAGGGGGCAGGGTTTGAAAAACTGTTTTTT.

This chain joins TRBV4-1 and TRBJ2-7; possible D gene TRBD1, 8 bases. The CDR3 consists of 15 residues. In germline, CDR1 is MGHRA, CDR2 YSYEKL. Deletions cut 2 bases from V and 2 bases from J, with 13 bases between. CDR3 nucleotide sequence: TGCGCCAGCAGCCAAAGCGGGACAGGCGCCTACGAGCAGTACTTC. This translates into CASSQSGTGAYEQYF.

J is TRBJ1-6 and V is TRBV6-1; 8 bases match TRBD1. Germline V gene sequence: CDR1 MNHNS, CDR2 SASEGT. With 1 base clipped from V and 0 bases from J, the junction kept 23 bases outside the gene matches. The CDR3 totals 24 residues. The CDR3 nucleotides are TGTGCCAGCAGTGAAGGATTCTGGCGGCAGGGGGCAAGTCGAAGGAGCTCCTATAATTCACCCCTCCACTTT. It translates to CASSEGFWRQGASRRSSYNSPLHF.

This clone was found once. The J gene is TRBJ2-1, the V gene TRBV13, with D hard to call. CDR1 PRHDT and CDR2 FYEKMQ come from the germline V gene (reference sequence). The CDR3 sequence is 12 residues long. V shed 8 bases and J shed 6 bases, with 11 bases lying between them. CDR3: CASSRDSNEQFF. CDR3 nucleotides: TGTGCCAGCTCTAGAGACTCCAATGAGCAGTTCTTC.

The chain couples TRBV6-5 to TRBJ1-6; D remains unclear. CDR3 length: 13 residues. Germline assignment: CDR1 MNHEY and CDR2 SVGAGI. Trimming took off 5 bases at V and 7 bases at J, with 9 bases between the two ends. CDR3 protein: CASSQRENSPLHF. CDR3 nucleotides: TGTGCCAGCAGTCAGCGGGAGAATTCACCCCTCCACTTT.

The chain is built from TRBV7-8 and TRBJ2-7; D may be TRBD2 (7 bases). Germline V gene data show CDR1 as SGHVS and CDR2 as FQNEAQ. This CDR3 region has 14 residues. V was pared by 5 bases and J by 2 bases, with 13 bases between. CDR3 region: CASSLRGAAYEQYF. The CDR3 DNA sequence: TGTGCCAGCAGCCTCCGGGGGGCGGCCTACGAGCAGTACTTC.

This clone was recorded only once. The chain uses TRBV19 and TRBJ1-6, with a possible D match to TRBD1 (6 bases). The V gene lost 6 bases and the J gene lost 10 bases, with 22 bases spanning the gap. The germline V gene has CDR1 LNHDA and CDR2 SQIVND (reference sequence). The CDR3 covers 16 residues. CDR3 protein: CASRGNPGQKVSPLHF. The DNA of the CDR3 is TGTGCCAGTAGGGGAAATCCAGGACAGAAAGTATCACCCCTCCACTTT. The whole variable domain, filled in from reference TRBV19 and TRBJ1-6, reads DGGITQSPKYLFRKEGQNVTLSCEQNLNHDAMYWYRQDPGQGLRLIYYSQIVNDFQKGDIAEGYSVSREKKESFPLTVTSAQKNPTAFYLCASRGNPGQKVSPLHFGNGTRLTVT.

The chain uses TRBV5-6 and TRBJ2-7, with D perhaps matching TRBD2 (5 bases). CDR1 is SGHDT and CDR2 is YYEEEE in the germline V gene. V lost 3 bases, J lost 6 bases, and 10 bases lay in between. CDR3 length equals 12 residues. In DNA form, the CDR3 reads TGTGCCAGCAGCTCAAGCGGCGTCGAGCAGTACTTC. This translates into CASSSSGVEQYF.

The V and J genes are TRBV19 and TRBJ1-6; unclear D gene. The CDR3 is 12 residues long. Trimming stripped 8 bases from V and 7 bases from J, with 9 bases between. The germline V gene has CDR1 LNHDA and CDR2 SQIVND (reference sequence). The CDR3 loop is CASAQWNSPLHF. For the CDR3, the DNA is TGTGCCAGTGCACAGTGGAATTCACCCCTCCACTTT.

The CDR3 bases are TGTGCCAGCAGTCCTACAGGGGCGTCAGATACGCAGTATTTT. It yields the protein CASSPTGASDTQYF. The chain uses TRBV6-5 and TRBJ2-3; 7 bases fit TRBD1. The CDR3 is 14 amino acids. The J segment lost 4 bases and the V segment lost 5 bases, leaving 6 bases of the junction unmatched. Germline V lookup: CDR1 MNHEY, CDR2 SVGAGI.

The CDR3 region is CASSPQTGLNTEAFF. The CDR3 DNA sequence: TGTGCCAGTAGTCCACAGACAGGTCTGAACACTGAAGCTTTCTTT. This chain joins TRBV19 and TRBJ1-1, with D possibly TRBD1 on 6 matching bases. CDR1 and CDR2 (germline): LNHDA, SQIVND (reference sequence). V was trimmed by 5 bases and J by 0 bases, leaving 13 bases between them. The CDR3 loop spans 15 amino acids. The full variable domain, rest sourced from reference TRBV19 and TRBJ1-1, is DGGITQSPKYLFRKEGQNVTLSCEQNLNHDAMYWYRQDPGQGLRLIYYSQIVNDFQKGDIAEGYSVSREKKESFPLTVTSAQKNPTAFYLCASSPQTGLNTEAFFGQGTRLTVV.

The V gene is TRBV13, the J gene TRBJ1-1; 8 bases agree with TRBD1. Per germline, CDR1 PRHDT and CDR2 FYEKMQ (reference sequence). The CDR3 covers 14 residues. The J segment lost 4 bases and the V segment lost 5 bases, leaving 6 bases of the junction unmatched. CDR3 nucleotide sequence: TGTGCCAGCAGCCCTAGGACAGGGCGCACTGAAGCTTTCTTT. Residues: CASSPRTGRTEAFF. The complete variable domain, with remaining parts taken from reference TRBV13 and TRBJ1-1, reads AAGVIQSPRHLIKEKRETATLKCYPIPRHDTVYWYQQGPGQDPQFLISFYEKMQSDKGSIPDRFSAQQFSDYHSELNMSSLELGDSALYFCASSPRTGRTEAFFGQGTRLTVV.

The chain is built from TRBV12-3 or TRBV12-4 and TRBJ1-2; a weak D match, TRBD1 (5 bases). This CDR3 spans 12 amino acids. Trimming pared 5 bases from V and 8 bases from J, leaving 12 bases between. This CDR3 reads CASSLWEGGYTF. The CDR3 DNA follows: TGTGCCAGCAGTCTGTGGGAGGGGGGCTACACCTTC.

The DNA of the CDR3 is TGTGCCAGCCAAGGACGGGGGAGACGGAGTGAAAAACTGTTTTTT. It is translated as CASQGRGRRSEKLFF. The rearrangement links TRBV3-1 (or the pseudogene TRBV3-2) to TRBJ1-4; weak D call: TRBD1 (5 bases). Germline V gene lookup returns CDR1 LGHDT and CDR2 YNNKEL (reference sequence). The length of the CDR3 is 15 residues. The ends were cut back, 8 bases at V and 7 bases at J, with 20 bases in the middle.